This T cell receptor (beta chain) was obtained from a study of breast tumors, draining lymph nodes, adjacent tissues. Findings and caveats of the study: That most tumor T cells come from lymph nodes remained unproven. Findings are consistent with lymph node origin and intratumoral expansion of most tumor T cells. Tumor repertoires ranked between lymph nodes and nontumor tissue in diversity, with V and J gene preferences. Compared with basal-like, luminal-like tumors shared significantly more repertoire with nontumor tissue.

The lymph nodes were axillary draining lymph nodes from breast cancer patients. This clonotype was found many times. Its antigen is not known. Each CDR3 protein gets one entry after TCRdb re-called the multiplex PCR reads with MiXCR. This table has more than 100,000 distinct CDR3 sequences, approximately 20% appearing once. With 5 bases clipped from V and 0 bases from J, the junction kept 15 bases outside the gene matches. CDR1 is MGHRA, CDR2 YSYEKL, per germline. The CDR3 consists of 19 residues. The receptor was derived from a female donor with breast cancer. Some clones in this sample may be carry-over from other donors' samples. The J gene is TRBJ2-7, the V gene TRBV4-1; 11 nucleotides line up with TRBD2. Material: axillary lymph node tissue. CDR3 DNA sequence: TGCGCCAGCAGCAGGGACAGTCCTGGACTAGCGGGCCTCTCCTACGAGCAGTACTTC. It yields the protein CASSRDSPGLAGLSYEQYF.